The present T cell receptor (beta chain) was sequenced within a study of post-analysis software for immune sequencing data. Across the whole study: Included among the disease courses, which were recorded for the cohort, were relapsing-remitting, secondary progressive and progressive-relapsing multiple sclerosis. Whole-study findings and limits: Compared against controls, patients with multiple sclerosis displayed significantly lower normalized Chao1 diversity. The study found TRBV5-6, TRBV5-1 and TRBV20-1 among roughly 5 TRBV segments more frequent in patients than controls. By F measure, samples from a shared preparation batch strongly co-clustered.

This clonotype has only one observation. What it binds is unknown. The library was made from cDNA and included unique molecular identifiers. Out of roughly 0.85 to 11 million T cells, about 460,000 cDNA molecules were generated. TCRdb ran MiXCR on the PCR reads and lists one entry per CDR3 protein. This table holds about 430,000 distinct CDR3 sequences, 35% to 45% found once. With 4 bases removed from V and 4 bases from J, the gap between germline ends came to 20 bases. The CDR3 covers 17 residues. Germline V gene sequence: CDR1 SGHAT, CDR2 FQNNGV. The gene calls are TRBV11-2 and TRBJ2-1; D unclear. Sequencing was performed on blood. The sequence derives from a girl aged 2 to 9 with multiple sclerosis. CDR3 in DNA: TGTGCCAGCAGCTCAATGGGCGGCAAAAGTCGATACAATGAGCAGTTCTTC. Protein product: CASSSMGGKSRYNEQFF.